These 12 T cell receptor beta chains were all obtained from the same sample, sequenced in a study of blood T cell repertoires in COVID-19. The table came from immunoSEQ multiplex PCR; TCRdb's copy has only in-frame clones and leaves some out. The data contain about 270,000 clones, 88% of them singletons. Sequencing was done on a sample of PBMCs or T cells enriched from blood (not recorded which). The origin of the receptors is a woman aged 45-65 years who had recovered from COVID-19.

This chain connects TRBV9 to TRBJ1-5; no clear D gene. The V gene lost 0 bases and the J gene lost 4 bases, with 11 bases spanning the gap. CDR3 length: 15 amino acids. Germline V gene sequence: CDR1 SGDLS, CDR2 YYNGEE. CDR3 DNA sequence: TGTGCCAGCAGCGTAGGGGCAGAGATTAATCAGCCCCAGCATTTT. This encodes CASSVGAEINQPQHF.

This chain links TRBV2 with TRBJ1-4, with D possibly being TRBD1 (5 bases). This CDR3 has 15 amino acids. The V end was cut by 4 bases, the J end by 4 bases, with 13 bases between. Germline values: CDR1 SNHLY, CDR2 FYNNEI. In DNA, the CDR3 is TGTGCCAGCAGTGCCCCCCCCGGGGGTAATGAAAAACTGTTTTTT. Amino acid sequence: CASSAPPGGNEKLFF.

The rearrangement joins TRBV2 to TRBJ1-3; perhaps TRBD1 as D (5 bases). The V end was cut by 8 bases, the J end by 1 base, with 15 bases between. This CDR3 region has 15 residues. Germline CDR1 SNHLY, CDR2 FYNNEI. CDR3 DNA sequence: TGTGCCAGCGGTGTGGGACTGGGTTCTGGAAACACCATATATTTT. It is translated as CASGVGLGSGNTIYF.

The chain employs TRBV5-5 and TRBJ2-1, with D maybe TRBD2 (5 bases). The germline V gene has CDR1 SGHKS and CDR2 YYEKEE (reference sequence). The V end was cut by 4 bases, the J end by 0 bases, with 20 bases between. This CDR3 has 18 residues. CDR3 region: CASSNRGKSGSSYNEQFF. The CDR3 DNA is TGTGCCAGCAGCAATCGAGGGAAGAGCGGCAGCTCCTACAATGAGCAGTTCTTC.

This clone was observed once. The chain employs TRBV30 and TRBJ1-3; 9 bases line up with TRBD1. V shed 1 base and J 3 bases; nucleotides not matched to a gene: 7. The CDR3 extends over 16 amino acids. Germline lookup yields CDR1 GTSNPN and CDR2 SVGIG (reference sequence). The CDR3 reads CAWSEGTGLFGNTIYF. Here the CDR3 DNA reads TGTGCCTGGAGTGAAGGGACAGGGCTTTTTGGAAACACCATATATTTT.

The chain has TRBV30 and TRBJ1-1; D gene unclear. V gave up 1 base and J gave up 0 bases, with 9 bases separating them. Germline V gene sequence: CDR1 GTSNPN, CDR2 SVGIG (reference sequence). The CDR3 is 14 residues long. CDR3 DNA: TGTGCCTGGAGTGAGACTGAGTTGAACACTGAAGCTTTCTTT. It yields the protein CAWSETELNTEAFF. Supplemented by reference TRBV30 and TRBJ1-1, the full variable domain reads SQTIHQWPATLVQPVGSPLSLECTVEGTSNPNLYWYRQAAGRGLQLLFYSVGIGQISSEVPQNLSASRPQDRQFILSSKKLLLSDSGFYLCAWSETELNTEAFFGQGTRLTVV.

The chain carries TRBV5-8 and TRBJ2-3; possible D gene TRBD2, 5 bases. The CDR3 loop spans 15 amino acids. Trimming shortened V by 3 bases and J by 3 bases, and 14 bases separated the two germline ends. Per the germline V gene, CDR1 is SGHTS and CDR2 is YDEGEE. DNA for the CDR3: TGTGCCAGCAGCTGGAGGTCCGGGCGAACAGATACGCAGTATTTT. Its translation is CASSWRSGRTDTQYF.

V and J are TRBV7-9 and TRBJ2-3, with 9 bases identical to TRBD2. The germline gives CDR1 SEHNR, CDR2 FQNEAQ (reference sequence). Trimming cost V 5 bases and J 3 bases; bases outside gene matches: 6. This CDR3 region has 15 residues. CDR3 protein: CASSPKREVTDTQYF. The CDR3 DNA reads as TGTGCCAGCAGCCCAAAGCGGGAGGTTACAGATACGCAGTATTTT.

The chain is built from TRBV13 and TRBJ2-5; D is unresolved. This CDR3 is built from 14 residues. V was shortened by 5 bases and J by 5 bases, with 15 bases between the two germline ends. Germline V gene lookup returns CDR1 PRHDT and CDR2 FYEKMQ (reference sequence). CDR3 sequence: CASSTAPIGETQYF. The CDR3 DNA reads as TGTGCCAGCAGCACCGCGCCGATCGGGGAGACCCAGTACTTC.

The V gene is TRBV5-5, the J gene TRBJ2-3; tentatively, D is TRBD2 (5 bases). The CDR3 is made up of 14 amino acids. From germline, CDR1 is SGHKS and CDR2 YYEKEE (reference sequence). V lost 2 bases and J 2 bases, leaving 9 bases between the germline ends. The CDR3, as DNA: TGTGCCAGCAGCTTTGGGAGACACACAGATACGCAGTATTTT. It encodes CASSFGRHTDTQYF.

The V gene is TRBV7-9, the J gene TRBJ1-1; the D is unclear. Germline lookup yields CDR1 SEHNR and CDR2 FQNEAQ (reference sequence). This CDR3 is 12 amino acids long. V dropped 8 bases and J dropped 7 bases, with 14 bases sitting between them. CDR3 in DNA: TGTGCCAGCGCCACTACTTACGGTGAAGCTTTCTTT. Translated: CASATTYGEAFF.

The chain uses TRBV27 and TRBJ2-3; 9 bases are shared with TRBD2. The CDR3 is made up of 17 amino acids. The J segment lost 5 bases and the V segment lost 8 bases, leaving 17 bases of the junction unmatched. The germline gives CDR1 MNHEY, CDR2 SMNVEV (reference sequence). The CDR3 spells CASARKGLAHQGDTQYF. The DNA of the CDR3 is TGTGCCAGCGCAAGAAAGGGACTAGCTCACCAGGGAGATACGCAGTATTTT.